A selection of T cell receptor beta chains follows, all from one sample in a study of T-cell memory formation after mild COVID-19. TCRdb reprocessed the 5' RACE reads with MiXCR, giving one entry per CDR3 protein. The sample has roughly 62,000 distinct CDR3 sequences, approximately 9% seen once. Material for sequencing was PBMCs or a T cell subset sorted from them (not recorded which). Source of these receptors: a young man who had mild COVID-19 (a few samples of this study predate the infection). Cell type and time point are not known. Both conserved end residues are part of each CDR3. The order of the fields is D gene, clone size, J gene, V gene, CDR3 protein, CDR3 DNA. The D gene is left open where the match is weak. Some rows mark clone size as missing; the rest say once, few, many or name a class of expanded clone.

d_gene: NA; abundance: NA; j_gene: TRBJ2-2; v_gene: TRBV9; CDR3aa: CASSVEGHNTGELFF; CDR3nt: TGTGCCAGCAGCGTAGAGGGACACAACACCGGGGAGCTGTTTTTT
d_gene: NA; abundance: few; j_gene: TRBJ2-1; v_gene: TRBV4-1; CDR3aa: CASSLRRAGPRDEQFF; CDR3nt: TGCGCCAGCAGCCTACGGCGGGCGGGGCCGAGGGATGAGCAGTTCTTC
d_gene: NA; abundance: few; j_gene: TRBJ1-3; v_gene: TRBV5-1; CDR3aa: CASSPTVSGNTIYF; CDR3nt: TGCGCCAGCAGCCCGACAGTCTCTGGAAACACCATATATTTT
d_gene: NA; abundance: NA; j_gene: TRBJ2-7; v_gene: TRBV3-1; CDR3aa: CASSQRGLNTGQYF; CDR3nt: TGTGCCAGCAGCCAGAGAGGTTTGAATACGGGGCAGTACTTC
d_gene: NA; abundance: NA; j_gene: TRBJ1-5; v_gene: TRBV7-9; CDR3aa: CASSLSGFHSNQPQHF; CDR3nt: TGTGCCAGCAGCTTAAGCGGGTTCCATAGCAATCAGCCCCAGCATTTT
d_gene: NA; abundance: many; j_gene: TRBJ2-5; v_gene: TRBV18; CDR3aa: CASSPPVRETQYF; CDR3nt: TGTGCCAGCTCACCACCGGTGCGAGAGACCCAGTACTTC
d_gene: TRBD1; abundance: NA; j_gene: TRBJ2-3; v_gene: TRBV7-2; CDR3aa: CASSDRGSDTQYF; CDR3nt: TGTGCCAGCAGCGACAGGGGCTCGGATACGCAGTATTTT
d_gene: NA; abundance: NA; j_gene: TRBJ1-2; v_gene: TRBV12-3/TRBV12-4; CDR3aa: CATNLGQAYGYTF; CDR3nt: TGTGCCACCAACTTGGGGCAGGCTTATGGCTACACCTTC
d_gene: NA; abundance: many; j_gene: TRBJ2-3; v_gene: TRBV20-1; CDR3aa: CSASRTGGGTQYF; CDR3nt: TGCAGTGCTTCACGCACAGGGGGAGGGACGCAGTATTTT
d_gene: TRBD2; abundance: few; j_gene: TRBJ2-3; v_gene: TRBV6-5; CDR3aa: CASSYSGGATDTQYF; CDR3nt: TGTGCCAGCAGTTATAGCGGGGGGGCGACAGATACGCAGTATTTT
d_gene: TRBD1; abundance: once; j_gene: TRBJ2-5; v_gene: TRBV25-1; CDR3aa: CASSAPGQAETQYF; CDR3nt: TGTGCCAGCAGTGCCCCAGGACAGGCGGAGACCCAGTACTTC
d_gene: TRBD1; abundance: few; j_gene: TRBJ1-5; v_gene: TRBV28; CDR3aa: CASIGGQANQPQHF; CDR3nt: TGTGCCAGCATCGGGGGACAGGCTAATCAGCCCCAGCATTTT
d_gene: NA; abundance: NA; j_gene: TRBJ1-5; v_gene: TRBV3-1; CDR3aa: CASSRGASQPQHF; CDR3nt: TGTGCCAGCAGCCGGGGCGCCTCCCAGCCCCAGCATTTT
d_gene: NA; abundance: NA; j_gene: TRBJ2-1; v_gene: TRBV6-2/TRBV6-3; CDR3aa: CASSYSVGGELYNEQFF; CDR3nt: TGTGCCAGCAGTTACTCAGTCGGGGGCGAACTTTACAATGAGCAGTTCTTC
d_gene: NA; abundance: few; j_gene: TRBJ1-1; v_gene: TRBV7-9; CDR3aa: CASSLAAGAMNTEAFF; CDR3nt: TGTGCCAGCAGCTTAGCGGCAGGGGCTATGAACACTGAAGCTTTCTTT
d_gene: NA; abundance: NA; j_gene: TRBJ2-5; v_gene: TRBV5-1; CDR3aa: CASSLGGHPQETQYF; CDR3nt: TGCGCCAGCAGCTTGGGGGGACACCCGCAAGAGACCCAGTACTTC
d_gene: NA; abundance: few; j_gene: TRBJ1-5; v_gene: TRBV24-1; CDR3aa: CATQQDSNQPQHF; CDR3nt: TGTGCCACGCAACAGGATAGCAATCAGCCCCAGCATTTT
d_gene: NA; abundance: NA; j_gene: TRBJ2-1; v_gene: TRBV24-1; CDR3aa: CATSGLSYNEQFF; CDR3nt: TGTGCCACCAGTGGGCTCTCCTACAATGAGCAGTTCTTC
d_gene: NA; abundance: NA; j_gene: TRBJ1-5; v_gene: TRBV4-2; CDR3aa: CASSQENQPQHF; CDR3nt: TGTGCCAGCAGCCAGGAAAATCAGCCCCAGCATTTT
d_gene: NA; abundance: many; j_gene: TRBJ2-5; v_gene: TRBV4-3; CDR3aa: CASSGGPLQETQYF; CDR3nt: TGCGCCAGCAGCGGGGGACCCCTCCAAGAGACCCAGTACTTC
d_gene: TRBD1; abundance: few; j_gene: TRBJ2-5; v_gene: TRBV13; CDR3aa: CASSFGDRKETQYF; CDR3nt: TGTGCCAGCAGCTTCGGGGACAGGAAAGAGACCCAGTACTTC
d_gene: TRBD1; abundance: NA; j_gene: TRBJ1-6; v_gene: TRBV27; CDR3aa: CASSSPAGAGGASPLHF; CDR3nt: TGTGCCAGCAGTTCCCCCGCCGGTGCAGGGGGCGCCTCACCCCTCCACTTT
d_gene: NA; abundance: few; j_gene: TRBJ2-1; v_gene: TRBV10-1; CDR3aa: CASSDRQSGYNEQFF; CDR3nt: TGCGCCAGCAGTGACCGTCAATCGGGGTACAATGAGCAGTTCTTC
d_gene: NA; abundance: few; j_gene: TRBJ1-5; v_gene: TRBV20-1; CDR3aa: CSAMQGNSNQPQHF; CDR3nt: TGCAGTGCTATGCAGGGAAATAGCAATCAGCCCCAGCATTTT
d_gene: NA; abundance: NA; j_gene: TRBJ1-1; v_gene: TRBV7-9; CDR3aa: CASSLEADTEAFF; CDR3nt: TGTGCCAGCAGCTTAGAGGCGGACACTGAAGCTTTCTTT
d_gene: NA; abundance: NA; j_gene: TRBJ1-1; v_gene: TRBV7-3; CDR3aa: CASSLGTVNTEAFF; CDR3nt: TGTGCCAGCAGCTTAGGGACGGTGAACACTGAAGCTTTCTTT
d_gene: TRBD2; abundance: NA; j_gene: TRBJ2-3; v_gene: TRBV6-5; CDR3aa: CASSRLTSGVTDTQYF; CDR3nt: TGTGCCAGCAGTCGGCTGACTAGCGGAGTCACAGATACGCAGTATTTT
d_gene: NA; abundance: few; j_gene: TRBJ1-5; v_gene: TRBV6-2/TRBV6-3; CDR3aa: CASSYQGFQPQHF; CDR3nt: TGTGCCAGCAGTTACCAGGGTTTTCAGCCCCAGCATTTT
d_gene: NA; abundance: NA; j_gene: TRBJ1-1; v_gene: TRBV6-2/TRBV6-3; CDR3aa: CASSYLFNTEAFF; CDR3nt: TGTGCCAGCAGTTACCTGTTTAACACTGAAGCTTTCTTT
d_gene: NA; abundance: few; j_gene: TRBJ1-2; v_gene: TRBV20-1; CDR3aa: CSRYQATNYGYTF; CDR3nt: TGCAGTCGGTACCAGGCAACTAACTATGGCTACACCTTC
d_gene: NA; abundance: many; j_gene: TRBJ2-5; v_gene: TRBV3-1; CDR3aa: CASSQDRWVSQETQYF; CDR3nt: TGTGCCAGCAGCCAAGATCGGTGGGTTAGCCAAGAGACCCAGTACTTC
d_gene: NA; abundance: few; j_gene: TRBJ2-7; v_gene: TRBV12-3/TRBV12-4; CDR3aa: CASSFGGYEQYF; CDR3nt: TGTGCCAGCAGTTTTGGGGGCTACGAGCAGTACTTC
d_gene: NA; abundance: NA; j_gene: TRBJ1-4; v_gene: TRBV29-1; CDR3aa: CSIEDGADQEKLFF; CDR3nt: TGCAGCATTGAAGACGGGGCCGACCAAGAAAAACTGTTTTTT
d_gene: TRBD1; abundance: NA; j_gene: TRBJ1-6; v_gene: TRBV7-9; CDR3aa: CASGGTGYSPLHF; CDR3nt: TGTGCCAGCGGGGGGACAGGGTATTCACCCCTCCACTTT
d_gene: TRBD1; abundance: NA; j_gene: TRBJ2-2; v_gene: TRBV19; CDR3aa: CASSIWQGESTGELFF; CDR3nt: TGTGCCAGTAGTATATGGCAGGGGGAGAGCACCGGGGAGCTGTTTTTT
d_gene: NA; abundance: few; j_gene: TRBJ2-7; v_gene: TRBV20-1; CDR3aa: CSARSFGHEQYF; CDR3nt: TGCAGTGCTAGATCATTCGGACACGAGCAGTACTTC
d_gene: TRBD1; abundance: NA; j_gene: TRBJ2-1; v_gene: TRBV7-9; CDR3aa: CASSKGRGRPNYNEQFF; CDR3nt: TGTGCCAGCAGCAAAGGCAGGGGGCGCCCCAATTACAATGAGCAGTTCTTC
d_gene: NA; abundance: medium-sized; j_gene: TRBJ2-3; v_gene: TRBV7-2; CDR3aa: CASSLVVGTDTQYF; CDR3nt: TGTGCCAGCAGCTTAGTGGTGGGGACAGATACGCAGTATTTT
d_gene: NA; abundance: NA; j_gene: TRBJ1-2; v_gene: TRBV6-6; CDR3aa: CASSSPSSDYGYTF; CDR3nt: TGTGCCAGCAGTTCGCCTAGCTCTGACTATGGCTACACCTTC
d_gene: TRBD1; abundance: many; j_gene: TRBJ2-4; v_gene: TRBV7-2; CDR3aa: CASSPPGTGHIQYF; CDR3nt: TGTGCCAGCAGCCCACCGGGGACAGGTCATATTCAGTACTTC
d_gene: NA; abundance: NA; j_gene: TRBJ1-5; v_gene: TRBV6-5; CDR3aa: CASSYSPQGNQPQHF; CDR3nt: TGTGCCAGCAGTTACTCGCCTCAGGGGAATCAGCCCCAGCATTTT
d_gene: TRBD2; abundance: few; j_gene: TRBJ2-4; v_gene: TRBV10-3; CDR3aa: CAISANSGDIQYF; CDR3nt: TGTGCCATCTCCGCCAACAGCGGGGACATTCAGTACTTC
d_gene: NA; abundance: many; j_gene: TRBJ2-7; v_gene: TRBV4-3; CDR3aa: CASSQMGEQYF; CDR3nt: TGCGCCAGCAGCCAAATGGGAGAGCAGTACTTC
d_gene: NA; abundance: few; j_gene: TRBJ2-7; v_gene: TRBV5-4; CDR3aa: CASSLQSFFSYEQYF; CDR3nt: TGTGCCAGCAGCTTGCAGTCGTTTTTCTCCTACGAGCAGTACTTC
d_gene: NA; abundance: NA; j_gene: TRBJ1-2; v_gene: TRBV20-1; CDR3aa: CSARPGLGGYGYTF; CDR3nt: TGCAGTGCCCGCCCGGGGCTGGGGGGCTATGGCTACACCTTC
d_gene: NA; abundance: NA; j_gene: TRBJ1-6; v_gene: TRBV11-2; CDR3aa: CASRRGVDRNRRDSPLHF; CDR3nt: TGTGCCAGCAGGAGAGGGGTCGACCGTAATCGACGGGATTCACCCCTCCACTTT
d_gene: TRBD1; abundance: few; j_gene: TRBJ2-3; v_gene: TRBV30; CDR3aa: CAWIRGNTDTQYF; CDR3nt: TGTGCCTGGATCAGGGGGAACACAGATACGCAGTATTTT
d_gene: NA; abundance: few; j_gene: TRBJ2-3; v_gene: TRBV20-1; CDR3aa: CSARSPARHLDTQYF; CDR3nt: TGCAGTGCTAGAAGTCCAGCTAGACATCTAGATACGCAGTATTTT
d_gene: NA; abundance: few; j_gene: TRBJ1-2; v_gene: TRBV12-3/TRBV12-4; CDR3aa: CASSEYREANYGYTF; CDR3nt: TGTGCCAGCAGCGAGTACAGGGAAGCTAACTATGGCTACACCTTC
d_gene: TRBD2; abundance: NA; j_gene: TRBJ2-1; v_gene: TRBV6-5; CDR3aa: CASSRPTRLAAGQNEQFF; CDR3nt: TGTGCCAGCAGCCGTCCTACACGACTAGCGGCGGGGCAGAATGAGCAGTTCTTC
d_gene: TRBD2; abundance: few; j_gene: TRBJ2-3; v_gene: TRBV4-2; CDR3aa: CASSQDSALEASGGLNTQYF; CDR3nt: TGTGCCAGCAGCCAAGATTCGGCGTTAGAGGCTAGCGGGGGGTTAAATACGCAGTATTTT
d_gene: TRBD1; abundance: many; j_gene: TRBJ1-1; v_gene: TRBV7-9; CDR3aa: CASSFGTGFLDTEAFF; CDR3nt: TGTGCCAGCAGCTTCGGGACAGGTTTCTTGGACACTGAAGCTTTCTTT
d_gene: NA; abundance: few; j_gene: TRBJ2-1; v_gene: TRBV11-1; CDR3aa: CASSLAPGAGFDEQFF; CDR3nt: TGTGCCAGCAGCTTAGCGCCGGGGGCCGGTTTCGATGAGCAGTTCTTC
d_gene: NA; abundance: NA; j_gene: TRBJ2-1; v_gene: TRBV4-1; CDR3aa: CASSQEAANNEQFF; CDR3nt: TGCGCCAGCAGCCAAGAGGCTGCCAACAATGAGCAGTTCTTC
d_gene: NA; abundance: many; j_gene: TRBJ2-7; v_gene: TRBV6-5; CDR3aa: CASSYHISYEQYF; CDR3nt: TGTGCCAGCAGTTACCACATCTCCTACGAGCAGTACTTC